Shown below are 28 T cell receptor beta chains from a single sample sequenced in a study of OX40 agonist ivuxolimab in advanced cancers. Here immunoSEQ multiplex PCR was the method, and the copy in TCRdb shows in-frame clones only, minus some. The repertoire has tens of thousands of clones, nearly 90% of them found once; the top ten carry 12%. The starting material was CD4+ or CD8+ T cells sorted from blood, obtained in a trial of the OX40 agonist ivuxolimab. These receptors came from an adult with an advanced solid tumor such as melanoma, head and neck, liver or kidney cancer.

The V and J genes are TRBV7-9 and TRBJ1-1; a possible D gene is TRBD1 (6 bases). The CDR3 is 14 residues long. Germline values: CDR1 SEHNR, CDR2 FQNEAQ (reference sequence). Trimming removed 2 bases at V and 6 bases at J, with 13 bases between. CDR3: CASSLTTGTAEAFF. CDR3 DNA: TGTGCCAGCAGCTTAACTACAGGGACCGCTGAAGCTTTCTTT. Filled out from reference TRBV7-9 and TRBJ1-1, the complete variable domain reads DTGVSQNPRHKITKRGQNVTFRCDPISEHNRLYWYRQTLGQGPEFLTYFQNEAQLEKSRLLSDRFSAERPKGSFSTLEIQRTEQGDSAMYLCASSLTTGTAEAFFGQGTRLTVV.

This chain connects TRBV4-3 to TRBJ1-1, with a tentative D call TRBD1 (6 bases). Trimming stripped 4 bases from V and 0 bases from J, with 18 bases between. Germline values: CDR1 LGHNA, CDR2 YSLEER. The CDR3 contains 17 residues. The CDR3 DNA follows: TGCGCCAGCAGCCCCCTGGGCGGGGGGCGGGTGAACACTGAAGCTTTCTTT. It is translated as CASSPLGGGRVNTEAFF.

The rearrangement links TRBV9 to TRBJ1-3; no clear D gene. This CDR3 has 13 amino acids. V shed 0 bases and J shed 4 bases, with 5 bases lying between them. Germline assignment: CDR1 SGDLS and CDR2 YYNGEE. The CDR3 DNA is TGTGCCAGCAGCGTAGGTGGCGGAAACACCATATATTTT. It is translated as CASSVGGGNTIYF.

This chain connects TRBV7-6 to TRBJ2-3; 9 bases map to TRBD1. Germline V gene data show CDR1 as SGHVS and CDR2 as FNYEAQ. CDR3 length: 15 residues. Losses at the gene ends were 6 bases for V and 2 bases for J; bases not matched to a gene: 6. The chain's CDR3 is CASRPQGAPTDTQYF. The CDR3 bases are TGTGCCAGCAGGCCACAGGGGGCCCCCACAGATACGCAGTATTTT.

The chain is built from TRBV11-2 and TRBJ2-5, with TRBD1 matching 12 bases. Germline V gene data show CDR1 as SGHAT and CDR2 as FQNNGV. CDR3 length: 17 residues. The V gene end was trimmed by 5 bases and the J gene end by 3 bases; junction bases not matched to a gene: 10. For the CDR3, the DNA is TGTGCCAGCAGCCACATGGGGGACAGGGGGCGCAAAGAGACCCAGTACTTC. Translation: CASSHMGDRGRKETQYF.

This chain links TRBV9 with TRBJ2-1; D is unclear. This CDR3 spans 14 amino acids. Germline V gene lookup returns CDR1 SGDLS and CDR2 YYNGEE. The V end lost 0 bases, the J end lost 13 bases, and 17 bases lay between the germline ends. CDR3 sequence (DNA): TGTGCCAGCAGCGTAGACGGTGACGAGCCCCCCCAGTTCTTC. This gives the protein CASSVDGDEPPQFF.

The V call is TRBV7-9, the J call TRBJ1-2; D ambiguous. In germline, CDR1 is SEHNR, CDR2 FQNEAQ (reference sequence). V lost 5 bases and J 1 base, leaving 23 bases between the germline ends. The CDR3 loop spans 18 amino acids. CDR3 region: CASSLLGSEVISNYGYTF. The CDR3 nucleotides are TGTGCCAGCAGCCTCTTGGGGTCAGAAGTCATAAGTAACTATGGCTACACCTTC.

The V and J genes are TRBV28 and TRBJ2-7; TRBD1 or TRBD2 may be the D gene (7 bases each). V gave up 1 base and J gave up 4 bases, with 14 bases separating them. The CDR3 covers 15 residues. Germline CDR1 and CDR2: MDHEN and SYDVKM. The chain's CDR3 is CASSLFRQGGYEQYF. In DNA, the CDR3 is TGTGCCAGCAGTTTATTTCGGCAGGGGGGGTACGAGCAGTACTTC.

The CDR3 nucleotides read TGTGCCAGCAGCTTAGGCCCAACTAGCGGGTACACCGGGGAGCTGTTTTTT. Translated, it gives CASSLGPTSGYTGELFF. V is TRBV13 and J is TRBJ2-2; 9 bases are shared with TRBD2. From germline, CDR1 is PRHDT and CDR2 FYEKMQ (reference sequence). V trimming: 0 bases; J trimming: 3 bases; junction bases outside the gene matches: 5. CDR3 length: 17 amino acids.

This chain links TRBV9 with TRBJ2-7; 10 bases align to TRBD1. Germline V CDR1 and CDR2: SGDLS, YYNGEE. The CDR3 is made up of 15 amino acids. V was pared by 0 bases and J by 2 bases, with 2 bases of the junction left unmatched. The CDR3 bases are TGTGCCAGCAGCGTAGGAGGGACAGGGGCCTACGAGCAGTACTTC. Residues: CASSVGGTGAYEQYF.

The gene calls are TRBV5-1 and TRBJ2-1; D is perhaps TRBD2 (5 bases). The germline V gene encodes CDR1 SGHRS and CDR2 YFSETQ. The CDR3 runs 14 residues. The germline V and J ends were trimmed by 4 bases and 8 bases, with 16 bases remaining between them. CDR3 sequence reads: CASSKATADYEQFF. The CDR3 coding sequence is TGCGCCAGCAGCAAGGCGACCGCGGACTATGAGCAGTTCTTC.

The chain recombines TRBV5-1 with TRBJ2-7, with D hard to call. The CDR3 has 15 residues. Germline CDR1 reads SGHRS; CDR2 reads YFSETQ. V was clipped by 0 bases and J by 1 base, with 11 bases between them. The CDR3 DNA follows: TGCGCCAGCAGCTTGGAATGGAGTCAGTCCTACGAGCAGTACTTC. Its protein product is CASSLEWSQSYEQYF.

The CDR3 nucleotides read TGTGCCAGTAGCCAGGGGGCAGGGAGAAACGGGGAGCTGTTTTTT. It yields the protein CASSQGAGRNGELFF. The rearrangement links TRBV19 to TRBJ2-2; 8 bases align to TRBD1. J gave up 7 bases and V 6 bases, and 10 bases lay outside the gene matches. The germline gives CDR1 LNHDA, CDR2 SQIVND (reference sequence). The CDR3 extends over 15 amino acids.

The V and J genes are TRBV5-6 and TRBJ2-5; D gene unclear. Germline CDR1 reads SGHDT; CDR2 reads YYEEEE. This CDR3 comprises 13 residues. V lost 2 bases, J lost 5 bases, and 10 bases lay in between. The CDR3 is CASSFRGEETQYF. CDR3 sequence (DNA): TGTGCCAGCAGCTTCCGCGGTGAGGAGACCCAGTACTTC.

The V and J genes are TRBV19 and TRBJ1-5; a possible D gene is TRBD1 (6 bases). The V and J ends lost 7 bases and 2 bases respectively, with 12 bases between them. Per the germline V gene, CDR1 is LNHDA and CDR2 is SQIVND (reference sequence). This CDR3 is 14 amino acids long. The CDR3 DNA reads as TGTGCCAGTACCACAAGGGGGGGCAATCAGCCCCAGCATTTT. Protein: CASTTRGGNQPQHF.

The chain recombines TRBV7-9 with TRBJ2-3; D call uncertain. Trimming pared 1 base from V and 7 bases from J, leaving 6 bases between. Germline-derived CDR1 and CDR2 are SEHNR and FQNEAQ (reference sequence). The CDR3 runs 12 residues. CDR3 nucleotide sequence: TGTGCCAGCAGCTTAGGCGGAAATACGCAGTATTTT. Translation: CASSLGGNTQYF.

The V gene is TRBV10-3, the J gene TRBJ1-1; D may be TRBD1 (6 bases). V lost 11 bases and J lost 1, with 11 bases in between. The CDR3 extends over 12 amino acids. CDR1 ENHRY and CDR2 SYGVKD come from the germline V gene. CDR3 nucleotides: TGTGCCTCACAACAGGGGAACACTGAAGCTTTCTTT. It codes for CASQQGNTEAFF.

V is TRBV14 and J is TRBJ1-2, with D hard to call. Trimming left V 0 bases short and J 3 bases short, with 14 bases between. This CDR3 is 16 amino acids long. The germline V gene encodes CDR1 SGHDN and CDR2 FVKESK. Here the CDR3 DNA reads TGTGCCAGCAGCCAAGATCTGAGGAACAGCGACTATGGCTACACCTTC. Translated: CASSQDLRNSDYGYTF.

The sample holds one count of this clone. The genes are TRBV5-4 and TRBJ2-1; 9 bases map to TRBD2. J lost 9 bases, V lost 0 bases, and 7 bases had no gene match. CDR3 length: 15 residues. Germline V CDR1 and CDR2: SGHNT, YYREEE (reference sequence). This CDR3 reads CASSLEGPRGGEQFF. The CDR3 nucleotides are TGTGCCAGCAGCTTGGAGGGGCCGCGGGGGGGTGAGCAGTTCTTC.

This clone was counted a few times. The chain employs TRBV4-1 and TRBJ2-7; 9 nucleotides align to TRBD2. This CDR3 contains 15 residues. CDR1 and CDR2 from the germline V gene are MGHRA and YSYEKL. Losses at the gene ends were 4 bases for V and 3 bases for J; bases not matched to a gene: 7. Here the CDR3 reads CASSPQTSGVYEQYF. CDR3 bases: TGCGCCAGCAGCCCCCAGACTAGCGGAGTCTACGAGCAGTACTTC.

This CDR3 reads CASTPGAWGETQYF. The CDR3 DNA reads TGTGCCAGCACCCCCGGGGCCTGGGGGGAGACCCAGTACTTC. This chain uses TRBV19 with TRBJ2-5, with D perhaps being TRBD1 or TRBD2 (5 bases each). CDR1 LNHDA and CDR2 SQIVND come from the germline V gene (reference sequence). The ends were cut back, 9 bases at V and 5 bases at J, with 19 bases in the middle. This CDR3 has 14 amino acids.

The chain links TRBV28 to TRBJ2-1, with 7 positions matching TRBD2. CDR1 and CDR2 (germline): MDHEN, SYDVKM. This CDR3 region has 18 residues. The junction had 15 bases not matched to a gene; V was cut back by 6 bases and J by 1 base. Here the CDR3 reads CASSGGGTGTRSYNEQFF. In DNA, the CDR3 is TGTGCCAGCAGCGGCGGGGGTACCGGGACCCGTTCCTACAATGAGCAGTTCTTC.

This chain connects TRBV5-6 to TRBJ1-2; 10 nucleotides line up with TRBD1. The junction had 6 bases not matched to a gene; V was cut back by 2 bases and J by 5 bases. The CDR3 extends over 15 amino acids. The germline gives CDR1 SGHDT, CDR2 YYEEEE. CDR3 sequence (DNA): TGTGCCAGCAGCTTCCGGGACAGGGGATGGTATGGCTACACCTTC. It specifies CASSFRDRGWYGYTF.

The rearrangement joins TRBV4-1 to TRBJ2-1; D perhaps matches TRBD2 (6 bases). Trimming took off 2 bases at V and 6 bases at J, with 14 bases between the two ends. CDR3 length equals 15 residues. Germline CDR1 reads MGHRA; CDR2 reads YSYEKL. CDR3 sequence: CASSQNQAGLNEQFF. CDR3 DNA sequence: TGCGCCAGCAGCCAAAACCAGGCGGGACTCAATGAGCAGTTCTTC.

This chain links TRBV9 with TRBJ2-2; D might be TRBD1 (6 bases). V lost 0 bases, J lost 7 bases, and 10 bases lay in between. This CDR3 has 14 amino acids. In germline, CDR1 is SGDLS, CDR2 YYNGEE. CDR3 nucleotide sequence: TGTGCCAGCAGCGTAGACAGGGTAAACGGGGAGCTGTTTTTT. Its translation: CASSVDRVNGELFF.

This clone was recorded once. This chain uses TRBV7-9 with TRBJ2-1; 10 bases align to TRBD1. The CDR3 totals 17 residues. The V gene's germline CDR1 is SEHNR and CDR2 FQNEAQ (reference sequence). Unmatched junction bases numbered 12, after V lost 6 bases and J lost 4 bases. This CDR3 reads CASSSNPGTGVYNEQFF. The DNA of the CDR3 is TGTGCCAGCAGTTCAAACCCCGGGACAGGGGTATACAATGAGCAGTTCTTC.

This chain connects TRBV13 to TRBJ1-2; D call uncertain. This CDR3 has 15 amino acids. From germline, CDR1 is PRHDT and CDR2 FYEKMQ (reference sequence). Deletions cut 0 bases from V and 3 bases from J, with 11 bases between. CDR3 bases: TGTGCCAGCAGCTTAGGGCGCGGACGGGACTATGGCTACACCTTC. Encoded protein: CASSLGRGRDYGYTF.

The chain employs TRBV30 and TRBJ1-5, with D possibly being TRBD1 (6 bases). Germline loops: CDR1 GTSNPN, CDR2 SVGIG (reference sequence). The V end was cut by 8 bases, the J end by 4 bases, with 15 bases between. The CDR3 contains 13 residues. The CDR3 sequence: CALAQGSNQPQHF. DNA of the CDR3: TGTGCCCTTGCGCAGGGGTCGAATCAGCCCCAGCATTTT. Full variable domain (remainder filled in from reference TRBV30 and TRBJ1-5): SQTIHQWPATLVQPVGSPLSLECTVEGTSNPNLYWYRQAAGRGLQLLFYSVGIGQISSEVPQNLSASRPQDRQFILSSKKLLLSDSGFYLCALAQGSNQPQHFGDGTRLSIL.